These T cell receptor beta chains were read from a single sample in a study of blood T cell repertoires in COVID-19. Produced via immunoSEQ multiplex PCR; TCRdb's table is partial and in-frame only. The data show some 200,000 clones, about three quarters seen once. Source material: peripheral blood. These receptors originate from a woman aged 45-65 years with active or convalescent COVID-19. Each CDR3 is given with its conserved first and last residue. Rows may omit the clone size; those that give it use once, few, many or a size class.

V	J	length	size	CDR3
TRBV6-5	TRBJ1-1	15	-	CASSYRQGARTEAFF
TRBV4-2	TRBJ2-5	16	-	CASSQRGGRSEETQYF
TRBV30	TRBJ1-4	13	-	CAWSVIQGAELFF
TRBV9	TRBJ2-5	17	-	CASSPGGGVVVGETQYF
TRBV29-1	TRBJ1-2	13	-	CSVQEGSNYGYTF
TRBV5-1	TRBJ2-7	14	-	CASSFGTGETEQYF
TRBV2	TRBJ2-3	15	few	CASSGRGHGTDTQYF
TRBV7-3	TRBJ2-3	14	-	CASSLIRVSDTQYF
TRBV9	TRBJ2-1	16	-	CASSVGASGIWNEQFF
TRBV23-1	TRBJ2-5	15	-	CASSPPGQGQETQYF
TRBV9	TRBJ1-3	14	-	CASRPSGVGHTIYF